The 23 T cell receptor beta chains listed next were all sequenced from one sample in a study of CD4 T cells in relation to SARS-CoV-2 and coronaviruses. Unexposed donor CD4+ T cells date from about 2010-2018, before the COVID-19 pandemic. This table comes from immunoSEQ multiplex PCR, and its TCRdb copy is limited to in-frame clones, with some not included. Of about 68,000 clones listed, 85% to 95% are singletons. The sample taken for sequencing was naive CD4+ T cells from PBMCs. This sample's subset: naive CD4+ T cells isolated by negative enrichment. The receptors derive from a human donor in good health.

Only one count was recorded for this clone. The genes are TRBV5-1 and TRBJ2-1, with D uncertain. This CDR3 region has 15 residues. Trimming cost V 4 bases and J 2 bases, with 13 bases left between them. Germline V gene sequence: CDR1 SGHRS, CDR2 YFSETQ. The CDR3 bases are TGCGCCAGCAGCCCGGCCGTCACGCCCTACAATGAGCAGTTCTTC. It translates to CASSPAVTPYNEQFF.

This clone was counted a single time. Other DNA sequences in the sample encode the same CDR3. This sequence joins TRBV5-1 and TRBJ1-1; 9 bases are shared with TRBD1. J gave up 0 bases and V 1 base, and 1 base lay outside the gene matches. Germline V lookup: CDR1 SGHRS, CDR2 YFSETQ. This CDR3 is 15 amino acids long. CDR3 nucleotide sequence: TGCGCCAGCAGCTTGACAGGGGGCATGAACACTGAAGCTTTCTTT. Its translation: CASSLTGGMNTEAFF.

This chain links TRBV2 with TRBJ2-2; D is unresolved. Trimming stripped 5 bases from V and 4 bases from J, with 14 bases between. The CDR3 is made up of 15 amino acids. The V gene's germline CDR1 is SNHLY and CDR2 FYNNEI. The CDR3 DNA follows: TGTGCCAGCAGTCCCCGTGGGCTGAGCACCGGGGAGCTGTTTTTT. This translates into CASSPRGLSTGELFF.

The chain links TRBV7-8 to TRBJ2-5, with TRBD2 identical over 7 bases. The CDR3 length is 14 residues. The V segment lost 5 bases and the J segment 0 bases; nucleotides outside the gene matches: 3. The germline CDR1 and CDR2 sequences are SGHVS and FQNEAQ. For the CDR3, the DNA is TGTGCCAGCAGCCGCGGGACTAACCAAGAGACCCAGTACTTC. This translates into CASSRGTNQETQYF.

This clone was recorded once. The chain combines TRBV19 with TRBJ2-2; TRBD2 matches at 8 bases. Germline CDR1 reads LNHDA; CDR2 reads SQIVND (reference sequence). Germline trimming cut 6 bases from V and 4 bases from J; bases unmatched to any gene: 16. The CDR3 length is 18 residues. The CDR3 here is CASSPPSGGAVGTGELFF. The CDR3, as DNA: TGTGCCAGTAGCCCTCCCTCCGGGGGGGCCGTGGGCACCGGGGAGCTGTTTTTT.

This clone was recorded once. The V gene is TRBV3-1 (or the pseudogene TRBV3-2), the J gene TRBJ1-6, with D possibly matching TRBD1 (5 bases). The germline V gene has CDR1 LGHDT and CDR2 YNNKEL (reference sequence). V shed 3 bases and J shed 6 bases, with 9 bases lying between them. The CDR3 runs to 14 residues. The CDR3 loop reads CASSQVGPNSPLHF. The CDR3 DNA sequence: TGTGCCAGCAGCCAGGTGGGGCCTAATTCACCCCTCCACTTT.

This clone turned up a few times. This rearrangement joins TRBV28 to TRBJ1-2, with D perhaps TRBD1 (5 bases). V was clipped by 1 base and J by 8 bases, with 14 bases between them. This CDR3 is 14 amino acids long. Germline V gene sequence: CDR1 MDHEN, CDR2 SYDVKM. As DNA, the CDR3 is TGTGCCAGCAGTTTATTCGGGGGAGGGGACGGCTACACCTTC. Translating gives CASSLFGGGDGYTF.

This chain connects TRBV6-2 or TRBV6-3 to TRBJ2-7; TRBD2 might be the D (5 bases). With 0 bases removed from V and 0 bases from J, the gap between germline ends came to 15 bases. This CDR3 region has 17 residues. Germline values: CDR1 MNHEY, CDR2 SVGEGT. This chain's CDR3 is CASSYSSSGDSSYEQYF. CDR3 DNA: TGTGCCAGCAGTTACTCGAGTTCCGGGGATAGCTCCTACGAGCAGTACTTC.

The V call is TRBV2, the J call TRBJ1-5; the match to TRBD1 covers 8 bases. CDR3 size: 14 residues. Germline V CDR1 and CDR2: SNHLY, FYNNEI. Trimming cost V 3 bases and J 6 bases; bases outside gene matches: 4. CDR3 in DNA: TGTGCCAGCAGTGAGGGAACAGGGGGTCAGCCCCAGCATTTT. Translating it yields CASSEGTGGQPQHF.

The chain's CDR3 is CASSRGQGGTYEQYF. The CDR3 DNA follows: TGTGCCAGTAGTAGGGGCCAGGGCGGGACCTACGAGCAGTACTTC. J is TRBJ2-7 and V is TRBV19, with D possibly being TRBD2 (6 bases). Germline lookup yields CDR1 LNHDA and CDR2 SQIVND (reference sequence). V was trimmed by 4 bases and J by 2 bases, leaving 15 bases between them. The CDR3 runs to 15 residues.

V and J are TRBV15 and TRBJ1-3; 7 nucleotides match TRBD1. The CDR3 totals 19 residues. Germline V gives CDR1 LNHNV, CDR2 YYDKDF (reference sequence). V was pared by 5 bases and J by 0 bases, with 16 bases of the junction left unmatched. CDR3 sequence (DNA): TGTGCCACCAGCCCATACCTGGGGGACAGAACTCTCTCTGGAAACACCATATATTTT. Translated, it gives CATSPYLGDRTLSGNTIYF.

The chain combines TRBV7-2 with TRBJ2-1; D perhaps matches TRBD2 (6 bases). Per germline, CDR1 SGHTA and CDR2 FQGNSA. Trimming pared 5 bases from V and 0 bases from J, leaving 14 bases between. This CDR3 has 16 residues. CDR3: CASSPGGTGSYNEQFF. The CDR3 DNA follows: TGTGCCAGCAGCCCAGGTGGGACTGGCTCCTACAATGAGCAGTTCTTC.

The V call is TRBV18, the J call TRBJ1-2, with D maybe TRBD1 (6 bases). Trimming pared 3 bases from V and 2 bases from J, leaving 10 bases between. This CDR3 comprises 14 residues. In germline, CDR1 is KGHSH, CDR2 LQKENI. CDR3 in DNA: TGTGCCAGCTCACCTCCGGGACAAAACTATGGCTACACCTTC. As protein: CASSPPGQNYGYTF.

CDR3 sequence reads: CASISQGAGQSYEQYF. CDR3 in DNA: TGTGCCAGCATTTCCCAAGGAGCGGGACAGTCCTACGAGCAGTACTTC. The chain recombines TRBV28 with TRBJ2-7; D is possibly TRBD1 or TRBD2 (7 bases each). Trimming pared 7 bases from V and 1 base from J, leaving 20 bases between. Germline assignment: CDR1 MDHEN and CDR2 SYDVKM. The CDR3 is 16 amino acids.

The DNA of the CDR3 is TGTGCCAGTAGTACCGGGACTTACTACGAGCAGTACTTC. It specifies CASSTGTYYEQYF. V is TRBV19 and J is TRBJ2-7; TRBD2 is a possible D gene (6 bases). Trimming removed 4 bases from V and 3 bases from J, with 10 bases in between. Germline V gene sequence: CDR1 LNHDA, CDR2 SQIVND (reference sequence). The CDR3 covers 13 residues.

This clone turned up a few times. The chain carries TRBV24-1 and TRBJ1-2, with D unclear. V lost 1 base to trimming and J lost 4 bases, with 12 bases between them. Germline lookup yields CDR1 KGHDR and CDR2 SFDVKD. The CDR3 has 15 amino acids. CDR3 amino acids: CATSDLKGNAYGYTF. In DNA, the CDR3 is TGTGCCACCAGTGATTTAAAAGGGAATGCCTATGGCTACACCTTC.

CDR3 protein: CASSAQGAHYGYTF. Here the CDR3 DNA reads TGTGCCAGCAGCGCACAGGGGGCTCACTATGGCTACACCTTC. The genes are TRBV7-9 and TRBJ1-2; TRBD1 agrees at 9 bases. CDR1 SEHNR and CDR2 FQNEAQ come from the germline V gene (reference sequence). This CDR3 comprises 14 residues. V dropped 5 bases and J dropped 3; count of bases not matched to a gene: 4.

The chain carries TRBV6-4 and TRBJ1-2; 8 nucleotides agree with TRBD1. After removal of 0 bases from V and 7 bases from J, the junction contained 4 bases not matched to a gene. This CDR3 contains 14 residues. The germline CDR1 and CDR2 sequences are MRHNA and SNTAGT. The CDR3 coding sequence is TGTGCCAGCAGTGACTCGCAGGGGGCTGGTGGCTACACCTTC. Its translation: CASSDSQGAGGYTF.

CDR3 protein: CASSSTGLEIGTQYF. The CDR3 DNA sequence: TGTGCCAGCAGCTCTACGGGACTAGAGATCGGTACGCAGTATTTT. This chain uses TRBV5-6 with TRBJ2-3, with 8 bases identical to TRBD2. Germline lookup yields CDR1 SGHDT and CDR2 YYEEEE. The CDR3 has 15 amino acids. V trimming: 3 bases; J trimming: 8 bases; junction bases outside the gene matches: 11.

V gene TRBV7-9 combines with J gene TRBJ2-3; the D gene could be TRBD1 or TRBD2 (5 bases each). Per the germline V gene, CDR1 is SEHNR and CDR2 is FQNEAQ (reference sequence). The CDR3 covers 15 residues. The V end lost 5 bases, the J end lost 5 bases, and 17 bases lay between the germline ends. The CDR3 DNA reads as TGTGCCAGCAGCCGCATAAGGGGACGGGGAGATACGCAGTATTTT. Translated, it gives CASSRIRGRGDTQYF.

In its sample, this clone was seen once. The rearrangement joins TRBV9 to TRBJ2-3; no clear D gene. Trimming pared 2 bases from V and 1 base from J, leaving 8 bases between. The CDR3 is 14 amino acids. Germline lookup yields CDR1 SGDLS and CDR2 YYNGEE. CDR3 DNA: TGTGCCAGCAGCGTTTCGGTGGGCACAGATACGCAGTATTTT. Amino acids: CASSVSVGTDTQYF.

This chain links TRBV2 with TRBJ1-1; D remains ambiguous. Trimming removed 2 bases from V and 8 bases from J, with 9 bases in between. The germline gives CDR1 SNHLY, CDR2 FYNNEI. The CDR3 length is 12 residues. The CDR3 coding sequence is TGTGCCAGCAGTGAATCCTACCGAGAAGCTTTCTTT. This gives the protein CASSESYREAFF.

The J gene is TRBJ2-7, the V gene TRBV6-2 or TRBV6-3; D remains ambiguous. CDR3 size: 16 residues. V shed 6 bases and J shed 6 bases, with 24 bases lying between them. Per germline, CDR1 MNHEY and CDR2 SVGEGT. The chain's CDR3 is CASSSRRPSVGSEQYF. The CDR3 region has the DNA TGTGCCAGCAGCTCCAGACGTCCGTCCGTGGGTTCCGAGCAGTACTTC.